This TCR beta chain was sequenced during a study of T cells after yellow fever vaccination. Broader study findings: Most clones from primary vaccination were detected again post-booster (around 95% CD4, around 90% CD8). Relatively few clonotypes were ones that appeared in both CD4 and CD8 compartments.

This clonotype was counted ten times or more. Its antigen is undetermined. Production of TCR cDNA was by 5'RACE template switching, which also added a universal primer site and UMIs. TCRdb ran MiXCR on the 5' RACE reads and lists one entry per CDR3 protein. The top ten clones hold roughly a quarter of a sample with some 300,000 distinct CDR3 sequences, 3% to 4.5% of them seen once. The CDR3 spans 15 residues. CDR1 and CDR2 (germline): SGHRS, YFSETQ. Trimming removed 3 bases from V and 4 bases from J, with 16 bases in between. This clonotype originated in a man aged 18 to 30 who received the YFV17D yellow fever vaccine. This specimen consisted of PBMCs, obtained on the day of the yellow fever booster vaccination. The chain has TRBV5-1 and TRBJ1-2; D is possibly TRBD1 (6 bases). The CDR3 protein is CASSSTGGAFYGYTF. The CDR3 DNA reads TGCGCCAGCAGCTCCACGGGGGGCGCATTCTATGGCTACACCTTC.